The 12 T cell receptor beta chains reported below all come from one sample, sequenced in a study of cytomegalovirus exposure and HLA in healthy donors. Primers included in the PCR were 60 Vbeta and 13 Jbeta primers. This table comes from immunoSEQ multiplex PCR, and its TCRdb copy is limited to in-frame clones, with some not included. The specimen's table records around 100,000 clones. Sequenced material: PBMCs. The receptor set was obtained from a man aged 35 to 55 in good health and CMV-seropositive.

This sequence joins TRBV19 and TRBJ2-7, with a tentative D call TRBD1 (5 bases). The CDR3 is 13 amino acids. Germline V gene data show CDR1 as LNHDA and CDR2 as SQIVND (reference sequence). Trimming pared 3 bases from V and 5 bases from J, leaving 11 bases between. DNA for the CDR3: TGTGCCAGTAGTATCCCAGGGTCGGACGAGCAGTACTTC. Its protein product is CASSIPGSDEQYF.

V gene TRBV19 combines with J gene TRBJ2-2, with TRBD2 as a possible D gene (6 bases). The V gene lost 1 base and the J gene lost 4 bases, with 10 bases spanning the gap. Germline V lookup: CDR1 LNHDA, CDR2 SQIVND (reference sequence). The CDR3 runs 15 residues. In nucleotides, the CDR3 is TGTGCCAGTAGTATAGGCGGGGATGGCACCGGGGAGCTGTTTTTT. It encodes CASSIGGDGTGELFF.

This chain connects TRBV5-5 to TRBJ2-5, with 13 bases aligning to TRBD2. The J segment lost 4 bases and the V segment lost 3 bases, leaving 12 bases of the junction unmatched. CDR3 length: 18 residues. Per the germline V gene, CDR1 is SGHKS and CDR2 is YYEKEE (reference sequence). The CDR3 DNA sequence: TGTGCCAGCAGCTCCGGACTAGCGGGAGAGGGCAGAAGAGAGACCCAGTACTTC. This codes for CASSSGLAGEGRRETQYF.

The chain's CDR3 is CASSYRQGAMNTEAFF. CDR3 coding DNA: TGTGCCAGCAGTTATCGACAGGGGGCCATGAACACTGAAGCTTTCTTT. This chain connects TRBV6-6 to TRBJ1-1, with 10 bases identical to TRBD1. Per the germline V gene, CDR1 is MNHNY and CDR2 is SVGAGI (reference sequence). The CDR3 sequence is 16 residues long. The ends lost 3 bases at V and 0 bases at J; junction bases unmatched: 4.

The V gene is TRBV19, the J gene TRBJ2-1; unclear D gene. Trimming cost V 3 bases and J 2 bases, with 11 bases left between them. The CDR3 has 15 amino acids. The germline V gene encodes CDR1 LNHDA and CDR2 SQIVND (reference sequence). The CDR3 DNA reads TGTGCCAGTAGTATCGGTGTCCTAACCTACAATGAGCAGTTCTTC. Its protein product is CASSIGVLTYNEQFF.

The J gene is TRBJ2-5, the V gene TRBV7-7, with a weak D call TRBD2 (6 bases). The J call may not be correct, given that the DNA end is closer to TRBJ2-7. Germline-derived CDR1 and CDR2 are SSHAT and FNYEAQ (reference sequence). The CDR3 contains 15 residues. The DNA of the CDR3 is TGTGCCAGCAGCCCCACCCCGGGAGAAGTTAACGAGCAGTACTTC. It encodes CASSPTPGEVNEQYF.

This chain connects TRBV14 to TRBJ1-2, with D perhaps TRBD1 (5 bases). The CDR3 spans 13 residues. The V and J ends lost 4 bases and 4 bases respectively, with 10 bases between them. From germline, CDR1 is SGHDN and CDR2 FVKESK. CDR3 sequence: CASSPRGGYGYTF. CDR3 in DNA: TGTGCCAGCAGCCCTCGCGGGGGCTATGGCTACACCTTC. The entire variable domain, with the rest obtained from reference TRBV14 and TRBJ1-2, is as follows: EAGVTQFPSHSVIEKGQTVTLRCDPISGHDNLYWYRRVMGKEIKFLLHFVKESKQDESGMPNNRFLAERTGGTYSTLKVQPAELEDSGVYFCASSPRGGYGYTFGSGTRLTVV.

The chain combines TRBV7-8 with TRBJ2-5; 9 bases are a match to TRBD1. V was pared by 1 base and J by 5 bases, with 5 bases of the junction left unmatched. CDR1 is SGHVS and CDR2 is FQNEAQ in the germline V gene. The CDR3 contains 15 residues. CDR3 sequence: CASSLGTGGRETQYF. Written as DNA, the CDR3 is TGTGCCAGCAGCTTAGGAACAGGGGGCCGGGAGACCCAGTACTTC.

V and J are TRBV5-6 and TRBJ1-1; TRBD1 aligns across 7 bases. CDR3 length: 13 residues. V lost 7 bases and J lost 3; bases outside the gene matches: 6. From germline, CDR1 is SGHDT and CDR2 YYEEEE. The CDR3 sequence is CASERDSYTEAFF. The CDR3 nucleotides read TGTGCCAGCGAACGGGACAGCTACACTGAAGCTTTCTTT.

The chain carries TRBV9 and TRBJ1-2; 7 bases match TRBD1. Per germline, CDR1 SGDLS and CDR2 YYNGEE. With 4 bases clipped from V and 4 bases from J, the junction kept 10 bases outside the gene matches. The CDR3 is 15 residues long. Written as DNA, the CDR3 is TGTGCCAGCAGCCCCGGTGAGGGGGCCCCCTATGGCTACACCTTC. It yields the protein CASSPGEGAPYGYTF.

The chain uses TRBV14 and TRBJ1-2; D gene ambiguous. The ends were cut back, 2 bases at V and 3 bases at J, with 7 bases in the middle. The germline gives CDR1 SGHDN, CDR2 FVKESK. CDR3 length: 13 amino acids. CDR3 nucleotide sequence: TGTGCCAGCAGCCAACCCCGGTACTATGGCTACACCTTC. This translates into CASSQPRYYGYTF.

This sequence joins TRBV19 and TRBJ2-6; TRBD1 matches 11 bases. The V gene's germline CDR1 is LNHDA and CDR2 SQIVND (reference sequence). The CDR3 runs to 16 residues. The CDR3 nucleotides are TGTGCGATACTCCGGGACAGGGGGTCGGGGGCCAACGTCCTGACTTTC. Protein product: CAILRDRGSGANVLTF.